Listed below are T cell receptor beta chains from one sample, sequenced in a study of blood T cells in healthy people across ages. TCRdb re-analysed the 5' RACE reads in MiXCR, keeping a single row per CDR3 protein. The sample has around 1,500,000 distinct CDR3 sequences; 40% to 50% are singletons. Sequenced: blood. The receptors shown here come from a woman aged 18 to 35 in good health. Each CDR3 is given with its conserved first and last residue. The D gene is left open where the match is weak. The size entry is marked missing in some rows and otherwise reads once, few, many or a size class.

cdr3_aa,cdr3_nt,d_call,clone_size,v_call,j_call
CSARGTSGYNKQFF,TGCAGTGCCAGAGGGACTAGCGGATACAATAAGCAGTTCTTC,TRBD2,.,TRBV20-1,TRBJ2-1
CASSVEGQGLKFF,TGCGCCAGCAGCGTGGAAGGACAGGGACTGAAGTTCTTC,TRBD1,.,TRBV5-1,TRBJ2-1
CASSLVLGLAETQYF,TGTGCCAGCAGCTTAGTCTTGGGACTAGCCGAGACCCAGTACTTC,TRBD2,few,TRBV7-8,TRBJ2-5
CSASAGEHEQYF,TGCAGTGCTAGTGCTGGGGAACACGAGCAGTACTTC,.,few,TRBV20-1,TRBJ2-7
CASSPRYGGADYEQYF,TGTGCCAGCAGCCCACGCTATGGAGGCGCCGACTACGAGCAGTACTTC,.,.,TRBV7-8,TRBJ2-7
CASSSRGLAGGTDTQYF,TGTGCCAGCAGCTCAAGAGGACTAGCGGGGGGCACAGATACGCAGTATTTT,TRBD2,few,TRBV7-6,TRBJ2-3
CASSEGALNYNEQFF,TGCGCCAGTAGTGAGGGGGCCCTGAATTACAATGAGCAGTTCTTC,TRBD1,.,TRBV10-2,TRBJ2-1
CRASTPGGDLRTQFF,TGCAGGGCTAGTACCCCGGGGGGGGACCTCAGGACCCAGTTCTTC,TRBD2,.,TRBV20-1,TRBJ2-1
CASSLQSRGASQETQYF,TGTGCCAGCAGCTTACAGTCCCGTGGGGCTAGTCAAGAGACCCAGTACTTC,.,.,TRBV7-8,TRBJ2-5
CSASAGGSNSPLHF,TGCAGTGCTAGCGCCGGGGGCTCGAATTCACCCCTCCACTTT,.,.,TRBV20-1,TRBJ1-6
CASSQHSRDYYGYTF,TGTGCCAGCAGCCAGCACAGCCGGGATTACTATGGCTACACCTTC,.,.,TRBV3-1,TRBJ1-2
CASSQAQVRYNEQFF,TGCGCCAGCAGCCAAGCCCAGGTCCGCTACAATGAGCAGTTCTTC,.,.,TRBV4-1,TRBJ2-1
CASSYSKARETQYF,TGTGCCAGCAGTTACTCGAAGGCCAGGGAGACCCAGTACTTC,.,.,TRBV6-2/TRBV6-3,TRBJ2-5
CASSATVYGNEQFF,TGCGCCAGCAGTGCGACAGTATACGGCAATGAGCAGTTCTTC,.,.,TRBV10-1,TRBJ2-1
CASSFGQGLKTQYF,TGTGCCAGCAGTTTTGGACAGGGTCTGAAGACCCAGTACTTC,TRBD1,.,TRBV12-3/TRBV12-4,TRBJ2-5
CAGSPPEGGTEAFF,TGTGCCGGCAGCCCCCCCGAGGGGGGCACTGAAGCTTTCTTT,.,.,TRBV3-1,TRBJ1-1
CASSSIQGGNSPLHF,TGTGCCAGCAGCTCAATACAGGGAGGGAATTCACCCCTCCACTTT,.,few,TRBV13,TRBJ1-6
CSARRDSGNGYTF,TGCAGTGCTAGGCGGGACAGCGGGAATGGCTACACCTTC,TRBD1,few,TRBV20-1,TRBJ1-2
CAISDSYDKPNTGELFF,TGTGCCATCAGTGACTCCTACGACAAACCGAACACCGGGGAGCTGTTTTTT,.,.,TRBV10-3,TRBJ2-2
CASSLRTSGRAFGTDTQYF,TGTGCCAGCAGTCTCCGGACTAGCGGGAGGGCCTTCGGCACAGATACGCAGTATTTT,TRBD2,.,TRBV6-2/TRBV6-3,TRBJ2-3
CASQFASGAEAFF,TGTGCCAGCCAGTTTGCGTCGGGGGCTGAAGCTTTCTTT,.,.,TRBV27,TRBJ1-1
CSAPLPGATYNEQFF,TGCAGTGCTCCTCTCCCGGGGGCAACCTACAATGAGCAGTTCTTC,.,few,TRBV20-1,TRBJ2-1
CASSPGIGPAFF,TGTGCCAGCAGTCCAGGAATAGGGCCTGCTTTCTTT,.,.,TRBV11-2,TRBJ1-1
CASSKGLTSYNEQFF,TGTGCCAGCAGCAAGGGACTAACGTCCTACAATGAGCAGTTCTTC,TRBD2,few,TRBV5-6,TRBJ2-1
CASSSGLGSGSETQYF,TGCGCCAGCAGCTCGGGACTAGGTAGCGGTAGCGAGACCCAGTACTTC,TRBD2,.,TRBV5-1,TRBJ2-5
CAWNPGQGGNYGYTF,TGTGCCTGGAATCCAGGACAGGGGGGCAACTATGGCTACACCTTC,TRBD1,few,TRBV30,TRBJ1-2
CAISRDRGTDTQYF,TGTGCCATCAGTAGGGACAGGGGCACAGATACGCAGTATTTT,TRBD1,.,TRBV12-3/TRBV12-4,TRBJ2-3
CASSQDTTGGYYGYTF,TGCGCCAGCAGCCAAGATACAACAGGGGGCTACTATGGCTACACCTTC,TRBD1,few,TRBV4-1,TRBJ1-2
CSADSDRNYGYTF,TGCAGTGCTGACTCGGACAGAAACTATGGCTACACCTTC,.,once,TRBV20-1,TRBJ1-2
CASSSTGGTDTQYF,TGTGCCAGCAGTTCGACGGGGGGCACAGATACGCAGTATTTT,.,many,TRBV5-1,TRBJ2-3
CASRSTRTSVDTQYF,TGTGCCAGCAGGTCCACCAGGACTAGCGTAGATACGCAGTATTTT,TRBD2,few,TRBV2,TRBJ2-3
CASRERTGGHYEQYF,TGTGCCAGCAGGGAAAGGACAGGCGGGCACTACGAGCAGTACTTC,TRBD1,few,TRBV6-5,TRBJ2-7
CASRQPPRGEQFF,TGTGCCAGCAGACAACCCCCCCGGGGTGAGCAGTTCTTC,.,.,TRBV7-2,TRBJ2-1
CATSRDYKGYTF,TGTGCCACCAGCAGAGATTACAAGGGCTACACCTTC,.,.,TRBV15,TRBJ1-2
CASSLDSNEKLFF,TGTGCCAGCAGCTTGGACTCAAATGAAAAACTGTTTTTT,.,.,TRBV7-2,TRBJ1-4
CASSLTGKYGYTF,TGTGCCAGCAGCTTGACAGGAAAATATGGCTACACCTTC,.,few,TRBV27,TRBJ1-2
CASSPHGGLSGANVLTF,TGTGCCAGCAGCCCCCACGGAGGACTCTCTGGGGCCAACGTCCTGACTTTC,.,few,TRBV9,TRBJ2-6
CASSFGATLEDTQYF,TGTGCCAGCAGTTTTGGGGCAACACTAGAAGATACGCAGTATTTT,.,few,TRBV27,TRBJ2-3
CASSFTTGEYYGYTF,TGCGCCAGCAGCTTCACGACAGGGGAGTACTATGGCTACACCTTC,TRBD1,few,TRBV5-1,TRBJ1-2
CASRPWTSGREKDTQYF,TGTGCCAGCAGGCCCTGGACTAGCGGGAGGGAGAAAGATACGCAGTATTTT,TRBD2,few,TRBV25-1,TRBJ2-3
CAISDSWLNEQFF,TGTGCCATCAGTGACTCTTGGCTCAATGAGCAGTTCTTC,.,few,TRBV10-3,TRBJ2-1
CASSFGGGTTYVQFF,TGTGCCAGCAGCTTCGGCGGCGGGACTACCTATGTGCAGTTCTTC,TRBD2,.,TRBV7-9,TRBJ2-1
CASSPRREQFF,TGTGCCAGCTCACCGCGGAGGGAGCAGTTCTTC,.,.,TRBV18,TRBJ2-1
CASSQGGTPSYEQYF,TGTGCCAGCAGTCAGGGGGGGACACCGTCCTACGAGCAGTACTTC,.,.,TRBV28,TRBJ2-7
CASSNGDRATGELFF,TGTGCCAGCAGCAATGGGGACAGGGCCACCGGGGAGCTGTTTTTT,.,few,TRBV21-1,TRBJ2-2
CSARDGTAQETQYF,TGCAGTGCTAGAGATGGAACAGCCCAAGAGACCCAGTACTTC,.,.,TRBV20-1,TRBJ2-5
CASSPNDRAFGNTIYF,TGCGCCAGCAGCCCCAACGACAGGGCGTTTGGAAACACCATATATTTT,TRBD1,.,TRBV4-1,TRBJ1-3
CASSDPGYTEAFF,TGTGCCAGCAGCGACCCAGGTTACACTGAAGCTTTCTTT,.,few,TRBV6-1,TRBJ1-1
CASSALAGGTYNEQFF,TGTGCCAGCAGCGCACTAGCGGGGGGTACCTACAATGAGCAGTTCTTC,TRBD2,.,TRBV7-2,TRBJ2-1
CSAADLLAGQETQYF,TGCAGTGCCGCGGACTTACTAGCGGGACAAGAGACCCAGTACTTC,TRBD2,.,TRBV20-1,TRBJ2-5
CASSVVSSNEQFF,TGTGCCAGCAGCGTGGTTAGTTCCAATGAGCAGTTCTTC,.,few,TRBV9,TRBJ2-1
CASSLRPRGAEDEKLFF,TGTGCCAGCAGCTTGCGTCCCAGAGGGGCAGAAGATGAAAAACTGTTTTTT,.,.,TRBV5-5,TRBJ1-4
CSARDPHLYEAPNAHNEQFF,TGCAGTGCTAGAGATCCCCACTTATATGAAGCCCCCAATGCCCACAATGAGCAGTTCTTC,.,.,TRBV20-1,TRBJ2-1
CASSKEFWGSSVAQYF,TGTGCCAGCAGCAAAGAATTTTGGGGGTCAAGCGTCGCCCAGTACTTC,.,.,TRBV21-1,TRBJ2-5
CASSSRQGARTEAFF,TGTGCCAGCAGCTCCCGACAGGGGGCGCGGACTGAAGCTTTCTTT,TRBD1,few,TRBV7-2,TRBJ1-1
CASSYSGTSGVETQYF,TGTGCCAGCAGCTACTCCGGGACTAGCGGGGTGGAGACCCAGTACTTC,TRBD2,.,TRBV9,TRBJ2-5